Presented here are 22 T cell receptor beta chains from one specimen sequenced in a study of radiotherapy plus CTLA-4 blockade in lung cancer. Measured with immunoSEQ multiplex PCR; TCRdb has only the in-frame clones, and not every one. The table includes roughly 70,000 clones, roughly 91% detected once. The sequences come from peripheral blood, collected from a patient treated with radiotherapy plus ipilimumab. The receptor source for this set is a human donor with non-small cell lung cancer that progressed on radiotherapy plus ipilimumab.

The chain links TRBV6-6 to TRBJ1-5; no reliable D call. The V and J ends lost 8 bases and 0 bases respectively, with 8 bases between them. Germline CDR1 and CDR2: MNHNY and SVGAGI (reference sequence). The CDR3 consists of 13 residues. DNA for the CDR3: TGTGCCAGCCTTCAGCTTAGCAATCAGCCCCAGCATTTT. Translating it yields CASLQLSNQPQHF.

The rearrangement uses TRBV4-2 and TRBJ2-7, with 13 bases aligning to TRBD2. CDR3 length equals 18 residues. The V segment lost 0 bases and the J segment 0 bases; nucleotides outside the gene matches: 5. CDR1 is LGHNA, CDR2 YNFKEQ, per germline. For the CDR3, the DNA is TGTGCCAGCAGCCAAGATTTGGGGACTAGCGGGGTCTCCTACGAGCAGTACTTC. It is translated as CASSQDLGTSGVSYEQYF.

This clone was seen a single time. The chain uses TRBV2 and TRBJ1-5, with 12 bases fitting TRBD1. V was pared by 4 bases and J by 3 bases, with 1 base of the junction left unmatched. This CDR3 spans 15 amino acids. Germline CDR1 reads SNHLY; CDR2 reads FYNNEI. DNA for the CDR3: TGTGCCAGCAGTGGGGACAGGGGGCTCAATCAGCCCCAGCATTTT. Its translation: CASSGDRGLNQPQHF. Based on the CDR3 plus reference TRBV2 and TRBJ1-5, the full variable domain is EPEVTQTPSHQVTQMGQEVILRCVPISNHLYFYWYRQILGQKVEFLVSFYNNEISEKSEIFDDQFSVERPDGSNFTLKIRSTKLEDSAMYFCASSGDRGLNQPQHFGDGTRLSIL.

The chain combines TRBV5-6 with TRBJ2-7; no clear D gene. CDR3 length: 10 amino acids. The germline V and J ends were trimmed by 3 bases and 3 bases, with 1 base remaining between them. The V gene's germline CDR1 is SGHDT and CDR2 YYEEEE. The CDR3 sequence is CASSYYEQYV. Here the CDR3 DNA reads TGTGCCAGCAGCTACTACGAGCAGTACGTC.

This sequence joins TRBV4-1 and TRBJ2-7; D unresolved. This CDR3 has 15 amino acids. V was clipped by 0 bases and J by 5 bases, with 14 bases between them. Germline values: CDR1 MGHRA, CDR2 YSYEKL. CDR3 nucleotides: TGCGCCAGCAGCCAAGATCGGGCGTCGGGTGACGAGCAGTACTTC. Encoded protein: CASSQDRASGDEQYF.

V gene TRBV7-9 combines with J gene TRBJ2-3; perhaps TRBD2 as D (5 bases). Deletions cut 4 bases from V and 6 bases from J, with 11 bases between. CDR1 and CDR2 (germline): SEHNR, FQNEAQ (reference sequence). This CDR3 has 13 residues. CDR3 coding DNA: TGTGCCAGCAGCTCCATACTAGTCGATACGCAGTATTTT. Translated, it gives CASSSILVDTQYF.

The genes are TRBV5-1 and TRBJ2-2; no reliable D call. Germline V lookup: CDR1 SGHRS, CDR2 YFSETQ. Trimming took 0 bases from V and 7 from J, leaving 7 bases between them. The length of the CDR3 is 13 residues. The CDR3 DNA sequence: TGCGCCAGCAGCTTGGAACTGTACGGGGAGCTGTTTTTT. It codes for CASSLELYGELFF.

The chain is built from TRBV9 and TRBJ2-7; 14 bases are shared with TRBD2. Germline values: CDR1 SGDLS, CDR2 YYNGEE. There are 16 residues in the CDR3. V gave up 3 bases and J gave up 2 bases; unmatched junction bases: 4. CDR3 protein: CASSGGTSGSPYEQYF. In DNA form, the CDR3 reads TGTGCCAGCAGCGGGGGGACTAGCGGGAGTCCCTACGAGCAGTACTTC.

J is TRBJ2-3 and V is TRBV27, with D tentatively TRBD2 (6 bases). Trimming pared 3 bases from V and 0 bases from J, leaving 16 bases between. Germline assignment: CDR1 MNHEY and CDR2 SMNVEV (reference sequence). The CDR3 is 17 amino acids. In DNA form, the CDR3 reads TGTGCCAGCAGTTTCCTGAGCGGGCCTCCTAGCACAGATACGCAGTATTTT. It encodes CASSFLSGPPSTDTQYF.

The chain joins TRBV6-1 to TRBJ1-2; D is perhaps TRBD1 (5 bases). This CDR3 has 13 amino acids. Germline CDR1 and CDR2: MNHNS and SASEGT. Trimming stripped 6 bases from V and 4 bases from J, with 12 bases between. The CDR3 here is CASRSDSFYGYTF. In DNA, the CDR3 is TGTGCCAGCAGGAGTGACAGCTTCTATGGCTACACCTTC.

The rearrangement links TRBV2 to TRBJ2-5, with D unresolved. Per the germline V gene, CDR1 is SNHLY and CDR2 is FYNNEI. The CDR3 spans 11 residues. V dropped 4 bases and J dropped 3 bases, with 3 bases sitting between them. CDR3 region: CASSGEETQYF. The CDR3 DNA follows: TGTGCCAGCAGTGGAGAAGAGACCCAGTACTTC.

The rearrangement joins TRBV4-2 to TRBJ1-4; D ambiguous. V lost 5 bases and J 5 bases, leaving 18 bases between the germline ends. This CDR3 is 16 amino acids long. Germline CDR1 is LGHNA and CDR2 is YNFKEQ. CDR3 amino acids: CASSGEGGRKNEKLFF. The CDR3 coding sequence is TGTGCCAGCAGCGGAGAGGGTGGCAGAAAAAATGAAAAACTGTTTTTT.

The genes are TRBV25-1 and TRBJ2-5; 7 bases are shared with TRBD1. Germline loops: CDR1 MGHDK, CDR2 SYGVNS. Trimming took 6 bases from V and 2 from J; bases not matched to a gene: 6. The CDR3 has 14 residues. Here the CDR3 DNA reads TGTGCCAGCAGCGGAGGACAGGCGCAAGAGACCCAGTACTTC. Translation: CASSGGQAQETQYF.

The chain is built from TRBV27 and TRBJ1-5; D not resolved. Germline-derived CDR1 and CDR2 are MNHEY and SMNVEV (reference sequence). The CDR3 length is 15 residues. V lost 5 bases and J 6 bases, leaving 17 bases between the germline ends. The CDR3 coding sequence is TGTGCCAGCAGTGAGTTAGGAGGGTACGGTCAGCCCCAGCATTTT. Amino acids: CASSELGGYGQPQHF.

This CDR3 reads CASSKLTEKLFF. The CDR3 region has the DNA TGTGCCAGCAGTAAACTGACCGAAAAACTGTTTTTT. The chain joins TRBV28 to TRBJ1-4, with D hard to call. Trimming took off 5 bases at V and 8 bases at J, with 9 bases between the two ends. Germline CDR1 MDHEN, CDR2 SYDVKM. The CDR3 is made up of 12 amino acids.

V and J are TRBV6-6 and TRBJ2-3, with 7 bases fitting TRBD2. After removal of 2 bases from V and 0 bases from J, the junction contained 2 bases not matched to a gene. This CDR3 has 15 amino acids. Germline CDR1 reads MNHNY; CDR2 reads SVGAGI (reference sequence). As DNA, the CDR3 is TGTGCCAGCAGTTACATTAGCGGGAGCACAGATACGCAGTATTTT. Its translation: CASSYISGSTDTQYF.

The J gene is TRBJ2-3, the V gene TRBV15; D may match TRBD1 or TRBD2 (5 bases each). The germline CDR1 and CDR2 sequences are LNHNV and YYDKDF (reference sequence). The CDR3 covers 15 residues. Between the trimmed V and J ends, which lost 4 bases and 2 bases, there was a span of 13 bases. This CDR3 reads CATSTSRGSTDTQYF. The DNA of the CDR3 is TGTGCCACCAGCACTTCCCGGGGCTCCACAGATACGCAGTATTTT. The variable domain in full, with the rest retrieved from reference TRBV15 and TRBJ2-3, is DAMVIQNPRYQVTQFGKPVTLSCSQTLNHNVMYWYQQKSSQAPKLLFHYYDKDFNNEADTPDNFQSRRPNTSFCFLDIRSPGLGDTAMYLCATSTSRGSTDTQYFGPGTRLTVL.

The CDR3, as DNA: TGCGCCAGCAGCCAAGGGACAGGCGTGGCCACTGAAGCTTTCTTT. Translation: CASSQGTGVATEAFF. The rearrangement uses TRBV4-1 and TRBJ1-1, with 7 bases that match TRBD1. The CDR3 extends over 15 amino acids. V was clipped by 1 base and J by 4 bases; unmatched bases: 6. Germline V lookup: CDR1 MGHRA, CDR2 YSYEKL.

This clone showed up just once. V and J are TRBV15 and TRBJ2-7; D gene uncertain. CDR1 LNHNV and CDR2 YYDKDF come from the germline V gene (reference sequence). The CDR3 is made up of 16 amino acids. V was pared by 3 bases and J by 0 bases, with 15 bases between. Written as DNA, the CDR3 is TGTGCCACCAGCAGCGACGTTGGGAAAAGCTCCTACGAGCAGTACGTC. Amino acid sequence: CATSSDVGKSSYEQYV.

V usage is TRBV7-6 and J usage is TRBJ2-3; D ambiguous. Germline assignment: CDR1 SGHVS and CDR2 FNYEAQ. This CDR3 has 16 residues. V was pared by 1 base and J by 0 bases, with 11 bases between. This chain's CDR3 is CASSLGHALSTDTQYF. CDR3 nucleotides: TGTGCCAGCAGCTTAGGACACGCTCTTAGCACAGATACGCAGTATTTT. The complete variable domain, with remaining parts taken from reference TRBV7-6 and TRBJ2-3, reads GAGVSQSPRYKVTKRGQDVALRCDPISGHVSLYWYRQALGQGPEFLTYFNYEAQQDKSGLPNDRFSAERPEGSISTLTIQRTEQRDSAMYRCASSLGHALSTDTQYFGPGTRLTVL.

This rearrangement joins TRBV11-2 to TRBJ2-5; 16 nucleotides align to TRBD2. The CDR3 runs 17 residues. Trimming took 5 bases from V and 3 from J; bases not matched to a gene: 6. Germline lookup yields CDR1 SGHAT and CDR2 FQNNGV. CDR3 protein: CASSRGTSGRGEETQYF. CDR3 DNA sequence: TGTGCCAGCAGCCGAGGGACTAGCGGGAGGGGGGAAGAGACCCAGTACTTC.

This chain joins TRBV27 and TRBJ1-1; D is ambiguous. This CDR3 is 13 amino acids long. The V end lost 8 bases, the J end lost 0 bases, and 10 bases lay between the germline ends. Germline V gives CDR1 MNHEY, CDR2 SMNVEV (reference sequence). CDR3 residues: CASWARVNTEAFF. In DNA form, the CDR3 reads TGTGCCAGCTGGGCCCGGGTGAACACTGAAGCTTTCTTT.